This is a list of T cell receptor beta chains from one sample in a study of breast tumors, draining lymph nodes, adjacent tissues. TCRdb recomputed calls from the multiplex PCR reads with MiXCR, one row per CDR3 protein. The top ten clones hold about 4.5% of a sample with nearly 200,000 distinct CDR3 sequences, roughly 29% of them seen once. Sequencing was performed on axillary lymph node tissue. The origin of the receptors is a female donor with breast cancer. Some clones in this sample may be carry-over from other donors' samples. CDR3s include the opening cysteine and the closing phenylalanine or tryptophan. A D gene is named only where the DNA matches it firmly. Not every row has a clone size; where given, it reads once, few, many or a size class.

>many|TRBD1|TRBV13|16|TRBJ1-3
CASSYNRGLSGNTIYF
TGTGCCAGCAGCTACAACAGGGGGCTCTCTGGAAACACCATATATTTT
>many|NA|TRBV2|13|TRBJ1-1
CASSGDGNTEAFF
TGTGCCAGCAGTGGGGACGGAAACACTGAAGCTTTCTTT
>many|NA|TRBV20-1|12|TRBJ2-3
CSAPGLTDTQYF
TGCAGTGCCCCCGGCCTCACAGATACGCAGTATTTT
>NA|TRBD1|TRBV13|14|TRBJ1-6
CASSKTGTASPLHF
TGTGCCAGCAGTAAGACAGGGACAGCTTCACCCCTCCACTTT
>NA|TRBD2|TRBV10-3|14|TRBJ2-3
CAIGEAGFPDTQYF
TGTGCCATCGGGGAAGCGGGGTTCCCAGATACGCAGTATTTT
>NA|NA|TRBV12-3/TRBV12-4|15|TRBJ1-1
CASSKVPLTNTEAFF
TGTGCCAGCAGTAAAGTTCCTCTTACGAACACTGAAGCTTTCTTT
>many|NA|TRBV6-6|14|TRBJ1-6
CASSRDFPVSPLHF
TGTGCCAGCAGTCGTGACTTTCCGGTTTCACCCCTCCACTTT
>many|TRBD2|TRBV12-3/TRBV12-4|14|TRBJ2-7
CASSRLAGSYEQYF
TGTGCCAGCAGCCGACTAGCGGGATCCTACGAGCAGTACTTC
>many|TRBD1|TRBV7-9|15|TRBJ1-2
CASSDRDRGVYGYPF
TGTGCCAGCAGCGACCGGGACAGGGGGGTCTATGGCTACCCCTTC
>NA|NA|TRBV19|16|TRBJ2-2
CASSNPGQPNTGELFF
TGTGCCAGTAGTAATCCTGGACAGCCGAACACCGGGGAGCTGTTTTTT
>NA|NA|TRBV7-2|14|TRBJ1-1
CASSYSRPAGEAFF
TGTGCCAGCAGTTACTCGCGGCCCGCCGGGGAAGCTTTCTTT
>NA|TRBD2|TRBV5-1|15|TRBJ2-6
CASSLGASGVNVLTF
TGCGCCAGCAGCTTGGGGGCTAGCGGGGTCAACGTCCTGACTTTC
>NA|TRBD1|TRBV5-1|13|TRBJ2-5
CASNGQVQETQYF
TGCGCCAGCAATGGACAGGTTCAAGAGACCCAGTACTTC
>once|NA|TRBV6-5|12|TRBJ1-2
CASSIWGSPYTF
TGTGCCAGCAGTATCTGGGGGTCCCCTTACACCTTC
>NA|NA|TRBV6-4|13|TRBJ1-2
CASSEGQGNGYTF
TGTGCCAGCAGTGAAGGTCAGGGCAATGGCTACACCTTC
>many|NA|TRBV9|15|TRBJ2-6
CASSQGGSGANVLTF
TGTGCCAGCAGCCAGGGGGGCTCTGGGGCCAACGTCCTGACTTTC
>many|NA|TRBV4-3|16|TRBJ2-2
CASSQDPQVGFGELFF
TGCGCCAGCAGCCAAGATCCGCAGGTGGGGTTCGGGGAGCTGTTTTTT
>many|NA|TRBV7-9|13|TRBJ2-1
CAVSKGEYNEQFF
TGTGCCGTCTCTAAGGGGGAATACAATGAGCAGTTCTTC
>many|TRBD2|TRBV13|15|TRBJ2-7
CASSLDPGGTYEQYF
TGTGCCAGCAGCTTAGATCCGGGAGGGACCTACGAGCAGTACTTC
>many|NA|TRBV13|15|TRBJ1-2
CASSPSAPDSGGYTF
TGTGCCAGCAGCCCCAGTGCCCCGGACAGTGGAGGCTACACCTTC
>many|TRBD2|TRBV11-2|15|TRBJ2-3
CASSSAGPTQRTQYF
TGTGCCAGCAGCTCAGCGGGACCAACGCAGCGGACGCAGTATTTT
>many|TRBD2|TRBV7-2|15|TRBJ2-7
CASSPSGTSVYEQYF
TGTGCCAGCAGCCCCTCCGGGACTAGCGTTTACGAGCAGTACTTC
>NA|NA|TRBV7-3|20|TRBJ2-3
CASSLHHGGLGFSVPDTQYF
TGTGCCAGCAGCTTACACCACGGAGGGTTGGGTTTTAGCGTTCCGGATACGCAGTATTTT
>many|NA|TRBV7-6|11|TRBJ1-3
CASSFGNTIYF
TGTGCCAGCAGCTTCGGAAACACCATATATTTT
>many|NA|TRBV20-1|15|TRBJ1-3
CSARDGGNSGNTIYF
TGCAGTGCTAGAGATGGCGGGAACTCTGGAAACACCATATATTTT
>NA|TRBD2|TRBV4-3|16|TRBJ2-5
CASRQGISGGEETQYF
TGCGCCAGCAGGCAGGGGATTAGCGGGGGGGAAGAGACCCAGTACTTC
>many|TRBD1|TRBV7-9|15|TRBJ2-1
CASSFDRGPYNEQFF
TGTGCCAGCAGCTTCGACAGGGGACCCTACAATGAGCAGTTCTTC
>NA|NA|TRBV24-1|13|TRBJ2-1
CATSDFLGSKQFF
TGTGCCACCAGTGATTTTCTGGGCTCGAAGCAGTTCTTC
>many|NA|TRBV5-8|14|TRBJ2-7
CASSLSDRSYEQYF
TGTGCCAGCAGCTTGTCGGACAGATCCTACGAGCAGTACTTC
>NA|TRBD2|TRBV7-8|18|TRBJ2-5
CASSLVTGGGKAQETQYF
TGTGCCAGCAGCTTAGTGACCGGGGGAGGGAAGGCGCAAGAGACCCAGTACTTC
>NA|NA|TRBV5-6|16|TRBJ1-3
CASSLVSHGGGNTIYF
TGTGCCAGCAGCTTGGTGAGCCACGGAGGTGGAAACACCATATATTTT
>NA|NA|TRBV7-2|14|TRBJ1-6
CASTSLRGNSPLHF
TGTGCCAGCACCTCCCTGCGTGGGAACTCACCCCTCCACTTT
>once|NA|TRBV12-3/TRBV12-4|14|TRBJ2-7
CASSPSVVPYEQYF
TGTGCCAGCAGTCCTTCCGTAGTGCCCTACGAGCAGTACTTC
>NA|TRBD1|TRBV2|13|TRBJ1-4
CASRGTGFEKLFF
TGTGCCAGCAGGGGGACAGGGTTTGAAAAACTGTTTTTT
>medium-sized|TRBD2|TRBV7-9|20|TRBJ2-1
CASSLGRDRLAGGDSGEQFF
TGTGCCAGCAGCCTTGGCCGGGACAGACTAGCGGGAGGGGATAGTGGTGAGCAGTTCTTC
>NA|NA|TRBV7-3|19|TRBJ1-4
CASSLTATSGGTTNEKLFF
TGTGCCAGCAGCTTAACGGCCACTAGCGGGGGGACAACTAATGAAAAACTGTTTTTT
>many|TRBD1|TRBV18|15|TRBJ1-5
CASSPTQGSNQPQHF
TGTGCCAGTTCACCTACACAGGGGAGCAATCAGCCCCAGCATTTT
>once|TRBD1|TRBV5-6|15|TRBJ1-2
CANSPGTGGDYGYTF
TGTGCCAACAGCCCCGGCACAGGGGGCGACTATGGCTACACCTTC
>few|NA|TRBV4-2|17|TRBJ2-4
CASSQASGDIAKNIQYF
TGTGCCAGCAGCCAAGCCTCCGGGGATATAGCCAAAAACATTCAGTACTTC
>many|NA|TRBV20-1|13|TRBJ2-1
CSARDDNREEQFF
TGCAGTGCTAGAGATGATAACAGGGAGGAGCAGTTCTTC
>NA|TRBD1|TRBV6-5|15|TRBJ2-2
CASSHDRGYGGELFF
TGTGCCAGCAGTCACGACAGGGGTTATGGCGGGGAGCTGTTTTTT
>NA|TRBD1|TRBV2|14|TRBJ1-2
CASTQGARNYGYTF
TGTGCCAGCACCCAGGGGGCGCGGAACTATGGCTACACCTTC
>many|NA|TRBV5-1|13|TRBJ2-1
CASSLDSYNEQFF
TGCGCCAGCAGCTTGGATAGCTACAATGAGCAGTTCTTC
>NA|NA|TRBV20-1|14|TRBJ1-6
CSARSRGYVSPLHF
TGCAGTGCTAGATCGCGGGGGTACGTTTCACCCCTCCACTTT
>NA|TRBD1|TRBV11-2|14|TRBJ2-7
CASSFRTGAGEQYF
TGTGCCAGCAGCTTCAGGACAGGGGCGGGGGAGCAGTACTTC
>many|NA|TRBV7-3|16|TRBJ2-3
CASSPVGTRKTDTQYF
TGTGCCAGCAGTCCTGTCGGGACAAGGAAGACAGATACGCAGTATTTT
>many|TRBD2|TRBV4-2|17|TRBJ2-2
CASSQERTSGGPGELFF
TGTGCCAGCAGCCAAGAAAGGACTAGCGGGGGCCCCGGGGAGCTGTTTTTT
>many|NA|TRBV9|15|TRBJ1-3
CASSVSPPPGNTIYF
TGTGCCAGCAGCGTATCCCCCCCGCCTGGAAACACCATATATTTT
>NA|NA|TRBV7-8|17|TRBJ2-6
CASSLAGAGNGEYVLTF
TGTGCCAGCAGCTTAGCAGGGGCCGGCAATGGGGAGTACGTCCTGACTTTC
>few|NA|TRBV5-6|14|TRBJ1-1
CASIPGFGATEAFF
TGTGCCAGCATCCCTGGCTTTGGTGCCACTGAAGCTTTCTTT
>many|NA|TRBV5-1|15|TRBJ2-6
CASSLTSSGANVLTF
TGCGCCAGCAGCTTGACCAGCTCTGGGGCCAACGTCCTGACTTTC